These 13 T cell receptor beta chains were all obtained from the same sample, sequenced in a study of breast tumors, draining lymph nodes, adjacent tissues (dated by TCRdb to 2015 to 2016). Library preparation used multiplex PCR. Instrument on record: Illumina HiSeq 2000. TCRdb passed the public sequencing reads through fastp at Q25 and MiXCR, retaining productive beta sequences. Each entry merges the rows of one CDR3 protein and shows their most common DNA and genes. The sample table holds about 200,000 distinct CDR3 sequences, of which 30% to 40% were seen once. Of the sample, roughly 4% is held by the ten largest clones. The lymph node samples were taken from the axillary draining lymph nodes of breast cancer patients. The sample was axillary lymph node tissue. These receptors came from a female donor with breast cancer. Some clones in this sample may be carry-over from other donors' samples.

This clonotype has more than one count but fewer than ten. This sequence joins TRBV28 and TRBJ1-1; D unclear. This CDR3 has 11 amino acids. V lost 3 bases and J 2 bases, leaving 1 base between the germline ends. Germline CDR1 and CDR2: MDHEN and SYDVKM. The CDR3 DNA follows: TGTGCCAGCAGTTTTAACACTGAAGCTTTCTTT. Protein: CASSFNTEAFF.

Regarding this clonotype: A much larger clone differs from this one at a single base, so this may be a read error. J is TRBJ2-5 and V is TRBV5-1, with 8 bases lining up with TRBD1. With V trimmed by 4 bases and J by 8 bases, 10 bases remained unmatched. Germline lookup yields CDR1 SGHRS and CDR2 YFSETQ. This CDR3 region has 14 residues. Here the CDR3 reads CASSVGQGWDTQYF. As DNA, the CDR3 is TGCGCCAGCAGCGTAGGACAGGGTTGGGACACCCAGTACTTC.

At least ten counts were recorded for this clonotype. The chain employs TRBV29-1 and TRBJ2-5, with 7 bases fitting TRBD1. The CDR3 extends over 13 amino acids. The ends lost 0 bases at V and 9 bases at J; junction bases unmatched: 7. Germline V gene data show CDR1 as SQVTM and CDR2 as ANQGSEA. The DNA for the CDR3 is TGCAGCGTTGAAGATAGGGGGCTCGCGCCCCAGTACTTC. Protein sequence: CSVEDRGLAPQYF.

This clonotype was recorded at least ten times. The CDR3 here is CSADTSGRTDTQYF. The CDR3 DNA follows: TGCAGTGCAGATACTAGCGGGAGAACAGATACGCAGTATTTT. The chain combines TRBV20-1 with TRBJ2-3; 11 positions match TRBD2. The V gene end was trimmed by 6 bases and the J gene end by 3 bases; junction bases not matched to a gene: 5. This CDR3 contains 14 residues. Germline V lookup: CDR1 DFQATT, CDR2 SNEGSKA (reference sequence).

Many counts were recorded for this clonotype. V and J are TRBV18 and TRBJ2-6; D is undetermined. The germline V gene has CDR1 KGHSH and CDR2 LQKENI. Trimming stripped 2 bases from V and 1 base from J, with 9 bases between. The CDR3 is made up of 16 amino acids. CDR3 in amino acids: CASSPLDSSGANVLTF. The CDR3 DNA reads TGTGCCAGCTCACCATTAGATTCTTCTGGGGCCAACGTCCTGACTTTC.

This clonotype appeared many times. CDR3 protein: CSARDPRQGYNEQFF. In DNA, the CDR3 is TGCAGTGCTAGAGATCCGAGACAGGGCTACAATGAGCAGTTCTTC. This chain uses TRBV20-1 with TRBJ2-1; 7 bases are a match to TRBD1. Germline V lookup: CDR1 DFQATT, CDR2 SNEGSKA (reference sequence). The trim removed 0 bases at V and 3 bases at J, leaving 5 bases unmatched. The CDR3 consists of 15 residues.

This clonotype was seen ten or more times. The J gene is TRBJ2-1, the V gene TRBV20-1; tentatively, D is TRBD1 (5 bases). The germline V gene encodes CDR1 DFQATT and CDR2 SNEGSKA (reference sequence). CDR3 length equals 14 residues. The ends were cut back, 6 bases at V and 2 bases at J, with 14 bases in the middle. The CDR3, as DNA: TGCAGTGCCCACAGGACGAATGCCTACAATGAGCAGTTCTTC. It translates to CSAHRTNAYNEQFF.

This clonotype has a count of ten or more. This sequence joins TRBV27 and TRBJ2-3; D unresolved. The CDR3 contains 16 residues. Trimming took off 4 bases at V and 0 bases at J, with 14 bases between the two ends. CDR1 is MNHEY and CDR2 is SMNVEV in the germline V gene (reference sequence). CDR3 sequence (DNA): TGTGCCAGCAGTTCCTACAGAATAGCTAGCACAGATACGCAGTATTTT. It specifies CASSSYRIASTDTQYF.

Many counts were recorded for this clonotype. This chain uses TRBV28 with TRBJ1-6, with D unclear. V was cut by 6 bases and J by 7 bases, with 19 bases left in between. CDR3 length equals 16 residues. Per the germline V gene, CDR1 is MDHEN and CDR2 is SYDVKM. The CDR3 loop reads CASRPLVGSSNSPLHF. DNA of the CDR3: TGTGCCAGCAGGCCCCTAGTGGGCAGCTCGAATTCACCCCTCCACTTT. The full variable domain, with the rest looked up from reference TRBV28 and TRBJ1-6, is DVKVTQSSRYLVKRTGEKVFLECVQDMDHENMFWYRQDPGLGLRLIYFSYDVKMKEKGDIPEGYSVSREKKERFSLILESASTNQTSMYLCASRPLVGSSNSPLHFGNGTRLTVT.

This clonotype has a count of ten or more. The CDR3: CASRAFGGLETQYF. The CDR3 nucleotides read TGCGCCAGCAGGGCCTTTGGAGGGTTGGAGACCCAGTACTTC. The chain couples TRBV5-1 to TRBJ2-5, with D perhaps matching TRBD2 (6 bases). V shed 5 bases and J shed 5 bases, with 16 bases lying between them. The CDR3 loop spans 14 amino acids. Germline CDR1 SGHRS, CDR2 YFSETQ.

This clonotype has only one observation. The V call is TRBV7-9, the J call TRBJ1-5; the match to TRBD1 covers 8 bases. Germline lookup yields CDR1 SEHNR and CDR2 FQNEAQ (reference sequence). Losses at the gene ends were 5 bases for V and 6 bases for J; bases not matched to a gene: 9. This CDR3 contains 15 residues. CDR3 residues: CASSHRDRSCQPQHF. DNA of the CDR3: TGTGCCAGCAGCCACCGGGACAGGTCCTGTCAGCCCCAGCATTTT.

This clonotype was seen ten or more times. The J gene is TRBJ2-2, the V gene TRBV5-1; D is unresolved. Per germline, CDR1 SGHRS and CDR2 YFSETQ. Trimming left V 9 bases short and J 0 bases short, with 12 bases between. The CDR3 is made up of 14 amino acids. The CDR3 DNA sequence: TGCGCCACATCCAAAGGACCGAACACCGGGGAGCTGTTTTTT. Protein: CATSKGPNTGELFF.

This clonotype was counted between two and nine times. Being one base from a much bigger clone, this may be a read error. The rearrangement joins TRBV5-5 to TRBJ2-5; D gene uncertain. Trimming took 3 bases from V and 2 from J, leaving 14 bases between them. The CDR3 length is 15 residues. Germline lookup yields CDR1 SGHKS and CDR2 YYEKEE (reference sequence). CDR3: CASSSPGPPQETQYF. Here the CDR3 DNA reads TGTGCCAGCAGCTCTCCGGGCCCCCCTCAAGAGACCCAGTACTTC.